A single sample gave rise to the 15 T cell receptor beta chains below, sequenced in a study of cytomegalovirus exposure and HLA in healthy donors. The PCR was carried out with 60 Vbeta primers and 13 Jbeta primers. Only in-frame clones appear in the TCRdb table, and some are missing; sequencing was by immunoSEQ multiplex PCR. The data show fewer than 250,000 clones, with 82% seen just once and 6% held by the top ten. The sequencing sample was made of PBMCs. These receptor sequences come from a man aged 35-49 years in good health and CMV-seropositive.

This chain links TRBV9 with TRBJ2-6, with 8 bases matching TRBD2. Germline assignment: CDR1 SGDLS and CDR2 YYNGEE. This CDR3 has 17 residues. Trimming removed 1 base from V and 4 bases from J; junction bases left unmatched: 7. DNA of the CDR3: TGTGCCAGCAGCGTATTACGGGAGGGCTCGGGGGCCAACGTCCTGACTTTC. Translation gives CASSVLREGSGANVLTF.

The gene calls are TRBV5-1 and TRBJ1-1, with 12 bases that match TRBD1. Germline V gene data show CDR1 as SGHRS and CDR2 as YFSETQ. This CDR3 region has 16 residues. Trimming removed 2 bases from V and 2 bases from J; junction bases left unmatched: 4. Here the CDR3 reads CASSFRDRGPNTEAFF. The CDR3 nucleotides read TGCGCCAGCAGCTTCCGGGACAGGGGGCCCAACACTGAAGCTTTCTTT.

This chain's CDR3 is CASSPTSGSYNEQFF. CDR3 nucleotides: TGTGCCAGCAGTCCGACTAGCGGCTCCTACAATGAGCAGTTCTTC. V is TRBV6-6 and J is TRBJ2-1; TRBD2 aligns across 9 bases. Germline CDR1 is MNHNY and CDR2 is SVGAGI (reference sequence). There are 15 residues in the CDR3. J gave up 0 bases and V 5 bases, and 2 bases lay outside the gene matches.

In this sample, this clone turned up a few times. The chain recombines TRBV5-1 with TRBJ2-3, with 13 positions matching TRBD2. CDR1 SGHRS and CDR2 YFSETQ come from the germline V gene. The CDR3 is 15 amino acids. V shed 4 bases, J shed 4 bases, and the junction held 3 bases outside the gene matches. The CDR3 DNA reads TGCGCCAGCAGCATACTAGCGGGAGGGCCAGATACGCAGTATTTT. It codes for CASSILAGGPDTQYF.

The gene calls are TRBV7-2 and TRBJ1-5, with 8 bases fitting TRBD1. Germline V gene lookup returns CDR1 SGHTA and CDR2 FQGNSA. Trimming removed 1 base from V and 8 bases from J; junction bases left unmatched: 4. The CDR3 is 14 amino acids. CDR3 region: CASSLGQGAEPQHF. CDR3 sequence (DNA): TGTGCCAGCAGCTTAGGGCAGGGGGCAGAGCCCCAGCATTTT.

The chain is built from TRBV19 and TRBJ1-2, with a possible D match to TRBD1 (5 bases). Germline CDR1 LNHDA, CDR2 SQIVND (reference sequence). The germline V and J ends were trimmed by 6 bases and 4 bases, with 12 bases remaining between them. The CDR3 sequence is 13 residues long. The CDR3 nucleotides read TGTGCCAGTAGCCAAACAGGAGCCTATGGCTACACCTTC. Residues: CASSQTGAYGYTF.

This clone was detected once. The genes are TRBV27 and TRBJ2-2; D is ambiguous. In germline, CDR1 is MNHEY, CDR2 SMNVEV (reference sequence). With 3 bases removed from V and 4 bases from J, the gap between germline ends came to 6 bases. The CDR3 has 13 amino acids. The CDR3 nucleotides read TGTGCCAGCAGTTTGACACCCACCGGGGAGCTGTTTTTT. Translation gives CASSLTPTGELFF.

The rearrangement uses TRBV7-9 and TRBJ2-7, with TRBD2 identical over 7 bases. CDR3 size: 14 residues. Trimming removed 4 bases from V and 6 bases from J; junction bases left unmatched: 9. Germline-derived CDR1 and CDR2 are SEHNR and FQNEAQ (reference sequence). CDR3 loop: CASSSTSANGEQYF. The CDR3 DNA reads TGTGCCAGCAGCTCCACTAGCGCGAACGGCGAGCAGTACTTC. The full variable domain, rest sourced from reference TRBV7-9 and TRBJ2-7, is DTGVSQNPRHKITKRGQNVTFRCDPISEHNRLYWYRQTLGQGPEFLTYFQNEAQLEKSRLLSDRFSAERPKGSFSTLEIQRTEQGDSAMYLCASSSTSANGEQYFGPGTRLTVT.

The chain has TRBV29-1 and TRBJ2-7; 7 bases fit TRBD1. Germline CDR1 and CDR2: SQVTM and ANQGSEA. V trimming: 6 bases; J trimming: 3 bases; junction bases outside the gene matches: 2. CDR3 size: 11 residues. The CDR3 loop is CSVGDSYEQYV. The CDR3 nucleotides are TGCAGCGTCGGGGACAGCTACGAGCAGTACGTC.

V and J are TRBV10-2 and TRBJ2-3, with TRBD2 identical over 9 bases. Germline CDR1 reads WSHSY; CDR2 reads SAAADI. The CDR3 has 15 residues. The V gene end was trimmed by 6 bases and the J gene end by 4 bases; junction bases not matched to a gene: 8. The CDR3 DNA reads TGCGCCAGCAGGGGCGGGAGGGTTAGCGCAGATACGCAGTATTTT. This gives the protein CASRGGRVSADTQYF.

This clone appeared a few times. This rearrangement joins TRBV30 to TRBJ2-5; 10 bases agree with TRBD2. Germline trimming cut 0 bases from V and 3 bases from J; bases unmatched to any gene: 1. The CDR3 covers 14 residues. The germline V gene encodes CDR1 GTSNPN and CDR2 SVGIG (reference sequence). CDR3 sequence (DNA): TGTGCCTGGAGTGTCCTAGCGGGAGAAGAGACCCAGTACTTC. Protein: CAWSVLAGEETQYF.

This clone appeared a few times. V usage is TRBV10-3 and J usage is TRBJ1-1; no clear D gene. CDR3 size: 12 residues. V was pared by 6 bases and J by 10 bases, with 15 bases between. Germline V gives CDR1 ENHRY, CDR2 SYGVKD. The CDR3 here is CAIREVQKVAFF. In nucleotides, the CDR3 is TGTGCCATCAGAGAGGTTCAGAAAGTAGCTTTCTTT.

Here the CDR3 DNA reads TGTGCCAGCTACGGACAGTCTCCTGAAGCTTTCTTT. It encodes CASYGQSPEAFF. The chain has TRBV27 and TRBJ1-1; the D gene is possibly TRBD1 (6 bases). The CDR3 contains 12 residues. CDR1 is MNHEY, CDR2 SMNVEV, per germline (reference sequence). The V gene lost 8 bases and the J gene lost 6 bases, with 13 bases spanning the gap.

The gene calls are TRBV6-5 and TRBJ2-6; D ambiguous. Deletions cut 0 bases from V and 0 bases from J, with 6 bases between. The CDR3 loop spans 16 amino acids. CDR1 MNHEY and CDR2 SVGAGI come from the germline V gene. The CDR3 here is CASSYSRSSGANVLTF. The CDR3 DNA sequence: TGTGCCAGCAGTTACTCTCGCAGCTCTGGGGCCAACGTCCTGACTTTC.

V gene TRBV27 combines with J gene TRBJ2-1; 9 bases match TRBD2. The ends lost 0 bases at V and 4 bases at J; junction bases unmatched: 4. Germline loops: CDR1 MNHEY, CDR2 SMNVEV (reference sequence). The CDR3 has 16 residues. For the CDR3, the DNA is TGTGCCAGCAGTTTATCGTCCAGCGGGAGGTACAATGAGCAGTTCTTC. This gives the protein CASSLSSSGRYNEQFF.